The entry below describes one TCR beta chain. V lost 3 bases to trimming and J lost 3 bases; unmatched junction nucleotides: 5. CDR3 length: 15 residues. In germline, CDR1 is WNHNN, CDR2 SYGVQD (reference sequence). These data originate in a study of blood T cell repertoires in COVID-19. As for the study in general: Collection of acute and convalescent COVID-19 samples took place in the United States, Italy and Spain. PBMCs, B-cell-depleted T cells, or T cells were the source of the cDNA or gDNA that made up the material.

In the original analysis: Scientists estimated how many nucleated cells there were by amplifying reference gene primers. Method: immunoSEQ multiplex PCR; TCRdb's copy keeps in-frame clones and lacks some. The D gene and trimming were derived from the DNA, and the V and J assignments and clone size from that table. The sample lists around 140,000 clones; 84% were seen once. The V call is TRBV10-1, the J call TRBJ2-1; the match to TRBD2 covers 7 bases. Input material: peripheral blood. The receptor comes from a man between 60 and 75 years old with active or convalescent COVID-19. CDR3 sequence: CASSDPAGNYNEQFF. The CDR3 DNA follows: TGCGCCAGCAGTGATCCAGCGGGAAACTACAATGAGCAGTTCTTC.